This T cell receptor beta chain was observed in a study of T cells in Graves' hyperthyroidism and ophthalmopathy. The germline gives CDR1 MGHDK, CDR2 SYGVNS. CDR3 length equals 14 residues. The V gene lost 4 bases and the J gene lost 3 bases, with 12 bases spanning the gap. Patients counted as stable if ophthalmopathy did not develop within 18 months. PBMCs were obtained from 10 ml fresh peripheral blood. Regions amplified from RNA transcripts were the TCR beta CDR3 regions. Using the HTBI primer set, a first-round RT-PCR was run on the TCR CDR3. TCRdb reanalysed the multiplex PCR reads using MiXCR and keeps one entry per CDR3 protein. The table shows 550,000 to 800,000 distinct CDR3 sequences, with around 16% occurring only once.

The sample was blood. This receptor was taken from a man aged 45-65 years with Graves' hyperthyroidism. The chain carries TRBV25-1 and TRBJ2-5; D is uncertain. Written as DNA, the CDR3 is TGTGCCAGCAGTGGGTGGGATAGTAAAGAGACCCAGTACTTC. It is translated as CASSGWDSKETQYF.